This TCR beta chain was profiled in a study of cytomegalovirus exposure and HLA in healthy donors. Across the whole study: The same platform was used for the 120 validation repertoires and the 600 to 850 first-cohort repertoires, a later analysis reported. Notes on the study in general: Generally TCR sequences proved uncommon, though certain public TCRs appeared in numerous donors. Specificity of a few CMV-associated chains for CMV antigens was verified in vitro.

The CDR3 has 21 amino acids. The ends were cut back, 0 bases at V and 5 bases at J, with 28 bases in the middle. Germline V gives CDR1 LGHNT, CDR2 FRNRAP. The study drew the donors from its approximately 110-subject validation cohort, separate from the roughly 700-subject first cohort. The table came from immunoSEQ multiplex PCR; TCRdb's copy has only in-frame clones and leaves some out. The repertoire has 250,000 to 300,000 clones, nearly 90% of them found once; the top ten carry 0.37%. Of note for this clone: Antigen: not known.

The specimen was PBMCs. The sequence came from a woman under 30 in good health and CMV-seronegative. V and J are TRBV12-5 and TRBJ2-2; D is perhaps TRBD2 (5 bases). The CDR3 protein is CASGLVWWSGSPPRDTGELFF. CDR3 DNA sequence: TGTGCTAGTGGTTTGGTATGGTGGTCCGGCAGCCCCCCTCGGGATACCGGGGAGCTGTTTTTT.